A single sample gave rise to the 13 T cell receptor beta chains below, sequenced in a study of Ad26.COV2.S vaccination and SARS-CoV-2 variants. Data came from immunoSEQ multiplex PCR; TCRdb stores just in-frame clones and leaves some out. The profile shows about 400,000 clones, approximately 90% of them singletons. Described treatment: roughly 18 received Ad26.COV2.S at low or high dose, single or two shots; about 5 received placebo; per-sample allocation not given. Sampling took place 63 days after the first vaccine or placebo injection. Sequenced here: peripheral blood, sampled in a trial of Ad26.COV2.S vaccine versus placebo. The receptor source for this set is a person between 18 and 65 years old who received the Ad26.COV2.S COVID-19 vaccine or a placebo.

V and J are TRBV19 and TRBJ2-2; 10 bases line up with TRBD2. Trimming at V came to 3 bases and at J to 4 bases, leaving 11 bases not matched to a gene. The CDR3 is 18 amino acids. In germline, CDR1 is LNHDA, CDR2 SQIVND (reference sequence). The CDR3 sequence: CASSIRASGRSSTGELFF. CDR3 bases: TGTGCCAGTAGTATTCGGGCTAGCGGGAGAAGTAGCACCGGGGAGCTGTTTTTT.

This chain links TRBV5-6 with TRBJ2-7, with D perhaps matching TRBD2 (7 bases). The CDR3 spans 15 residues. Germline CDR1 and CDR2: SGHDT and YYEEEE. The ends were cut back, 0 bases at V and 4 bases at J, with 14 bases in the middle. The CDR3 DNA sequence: TGTGCCAGCAGCTTGGTGGGGGGGCGCGTGTACGAGCAGTACTTC. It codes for CASSLVGGRVYEQYF.

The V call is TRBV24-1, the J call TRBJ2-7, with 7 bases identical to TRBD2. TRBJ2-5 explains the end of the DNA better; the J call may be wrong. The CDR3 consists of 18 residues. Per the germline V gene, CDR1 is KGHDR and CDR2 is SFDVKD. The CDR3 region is CATSDLPGTNENQETQYF. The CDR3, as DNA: TGTGCCACCAGTGATTTGCCCGGGACTAACGAAAACCAAGAGACCCAGTACTTC.

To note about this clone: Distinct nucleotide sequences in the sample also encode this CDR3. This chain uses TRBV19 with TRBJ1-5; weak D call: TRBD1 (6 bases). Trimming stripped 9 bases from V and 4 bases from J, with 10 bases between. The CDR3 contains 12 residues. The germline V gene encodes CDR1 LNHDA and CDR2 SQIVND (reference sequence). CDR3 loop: CASKRGNQPQHF. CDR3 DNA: TGTGCCAGCAAAAGGGGGAATCAGCCCCAGCATTTT.

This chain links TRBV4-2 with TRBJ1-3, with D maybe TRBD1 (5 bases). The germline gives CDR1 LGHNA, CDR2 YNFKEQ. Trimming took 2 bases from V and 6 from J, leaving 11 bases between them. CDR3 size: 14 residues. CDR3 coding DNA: TGTGCCAGCAGCCAACCAGACAGTTTAAACACCATATATTTT. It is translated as CASSQPDSLNTIYF.

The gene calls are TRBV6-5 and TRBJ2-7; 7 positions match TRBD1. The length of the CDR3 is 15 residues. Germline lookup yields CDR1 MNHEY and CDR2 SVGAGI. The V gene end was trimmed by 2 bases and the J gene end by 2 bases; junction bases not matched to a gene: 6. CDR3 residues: CASSYAAGGPYEQYF. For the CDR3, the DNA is TGTGCCAGCAGTTACGCGGCAGGGGGTCCCTACGAGCAGTACTTC.

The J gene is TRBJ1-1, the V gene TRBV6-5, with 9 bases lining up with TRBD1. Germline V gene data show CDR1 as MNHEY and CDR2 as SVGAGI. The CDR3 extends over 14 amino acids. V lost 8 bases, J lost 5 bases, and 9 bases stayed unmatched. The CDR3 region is CASRLTGGGTEAFF. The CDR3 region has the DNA TGTGCCAGCCGATTGACAGGGGGTGGAACTGAAGCTTTCTTT.

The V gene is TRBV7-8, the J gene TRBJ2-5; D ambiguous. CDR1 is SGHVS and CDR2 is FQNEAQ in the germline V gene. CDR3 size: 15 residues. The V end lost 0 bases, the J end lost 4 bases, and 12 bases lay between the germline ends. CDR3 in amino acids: CASSLAPGRTETQYF. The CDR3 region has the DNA TGTGCCAGCAGCTTAGCCCCGGGCAGGACAGAGACCCAGTACTTC. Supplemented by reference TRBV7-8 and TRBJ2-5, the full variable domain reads GAGVSQSPRYKVAKRGQDVALRCDPISGHVSLFWYQQALGQGPEFLTYFQNEAQLDKSGLPSDRFFAERPEGSVSTLKIQRTQQEDSAVYLCASSLAPGRTETQYFGPGTRLLVL.

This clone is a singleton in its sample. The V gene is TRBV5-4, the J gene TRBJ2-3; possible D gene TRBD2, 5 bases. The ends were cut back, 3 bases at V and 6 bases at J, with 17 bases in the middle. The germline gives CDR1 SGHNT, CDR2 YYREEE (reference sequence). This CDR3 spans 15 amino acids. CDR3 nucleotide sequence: TGTGCCAGCAGCTGGACTGGACTCTCGGGGGATACGCAGTATTTT. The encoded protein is CASSWTGLSGDTQYF.

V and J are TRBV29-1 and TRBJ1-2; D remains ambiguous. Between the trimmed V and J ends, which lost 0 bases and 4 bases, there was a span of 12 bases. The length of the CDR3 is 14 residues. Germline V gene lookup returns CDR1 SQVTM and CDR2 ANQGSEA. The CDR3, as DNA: TGCAGCGTTGAAGATCGGAAGGGAGGCTATGGCTACACCTTC. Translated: CSVEDRKGGYGYTF.

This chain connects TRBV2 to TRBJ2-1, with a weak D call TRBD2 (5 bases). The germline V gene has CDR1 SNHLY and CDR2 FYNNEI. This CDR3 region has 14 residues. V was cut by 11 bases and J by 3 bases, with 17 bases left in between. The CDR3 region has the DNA TGTGCCGGAGGCCCTGGCGTTAGCTACAATGAGCAGTTCTTC. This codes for CAGGPGVSYNEQFF.

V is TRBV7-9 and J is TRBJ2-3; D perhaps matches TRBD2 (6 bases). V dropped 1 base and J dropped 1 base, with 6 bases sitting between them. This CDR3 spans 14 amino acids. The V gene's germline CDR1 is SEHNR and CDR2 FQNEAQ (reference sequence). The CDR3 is CASSLGLGTDTQYF. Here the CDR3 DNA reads TGTGCCAGCAGCTTAGGACTAGGCACAGATACGCAGTATTTT.

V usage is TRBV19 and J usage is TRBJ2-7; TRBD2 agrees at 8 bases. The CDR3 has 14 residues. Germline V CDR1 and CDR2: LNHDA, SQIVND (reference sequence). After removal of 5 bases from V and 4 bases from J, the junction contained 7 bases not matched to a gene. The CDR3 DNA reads TGTGCCAGTAGTCACACTAGCGGAATATACGAGCAGTACTTC. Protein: CASSHTSGIYEQYF.